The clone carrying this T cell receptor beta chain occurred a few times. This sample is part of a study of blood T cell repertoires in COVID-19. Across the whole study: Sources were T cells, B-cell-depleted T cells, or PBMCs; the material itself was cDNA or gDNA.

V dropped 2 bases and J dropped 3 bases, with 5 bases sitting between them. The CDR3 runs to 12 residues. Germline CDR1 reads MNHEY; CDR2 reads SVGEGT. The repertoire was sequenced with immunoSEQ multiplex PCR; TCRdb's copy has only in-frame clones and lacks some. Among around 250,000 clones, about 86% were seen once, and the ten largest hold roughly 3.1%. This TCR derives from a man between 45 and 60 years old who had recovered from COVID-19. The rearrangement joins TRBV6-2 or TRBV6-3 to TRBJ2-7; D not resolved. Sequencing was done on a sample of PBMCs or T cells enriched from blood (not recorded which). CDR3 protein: CASSYLNYEQYF. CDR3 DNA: TGTGCCAGCAGTTACCTAAACTACGAGCAGTACTTC.